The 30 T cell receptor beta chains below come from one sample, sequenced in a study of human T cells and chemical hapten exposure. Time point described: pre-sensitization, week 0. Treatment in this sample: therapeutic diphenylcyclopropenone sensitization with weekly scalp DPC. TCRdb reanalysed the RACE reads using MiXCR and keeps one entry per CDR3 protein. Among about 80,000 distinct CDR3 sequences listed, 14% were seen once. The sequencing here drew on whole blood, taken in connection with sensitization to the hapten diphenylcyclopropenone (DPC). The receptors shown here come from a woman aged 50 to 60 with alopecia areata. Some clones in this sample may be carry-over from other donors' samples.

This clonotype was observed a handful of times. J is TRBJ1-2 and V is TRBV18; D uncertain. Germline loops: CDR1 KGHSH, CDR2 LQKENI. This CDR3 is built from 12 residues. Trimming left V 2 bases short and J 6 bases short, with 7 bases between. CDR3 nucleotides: TGTGCCAGCTCACCATCAGGAAATGGCTACACCTTC. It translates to CASSPSGNGYTF.

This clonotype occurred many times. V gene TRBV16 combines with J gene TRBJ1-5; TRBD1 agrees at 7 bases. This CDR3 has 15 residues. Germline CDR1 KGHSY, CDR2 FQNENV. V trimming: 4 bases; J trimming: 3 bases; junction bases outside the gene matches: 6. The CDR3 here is CASSPWTGNNQPQHF. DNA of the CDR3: TGTGCCAGCAGCCCTTGGACAGGCAACAATCAGCCCCAGCATTTT.

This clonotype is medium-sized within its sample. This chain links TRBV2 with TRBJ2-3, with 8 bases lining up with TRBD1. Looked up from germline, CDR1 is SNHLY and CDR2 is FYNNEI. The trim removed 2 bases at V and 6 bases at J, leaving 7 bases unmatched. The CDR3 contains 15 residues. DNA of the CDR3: TGTGCCAGCAGTGAATGGGACAGGCAGTCCGATACGCAGTATTTT. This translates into CASSEWDRQSDTQYF.

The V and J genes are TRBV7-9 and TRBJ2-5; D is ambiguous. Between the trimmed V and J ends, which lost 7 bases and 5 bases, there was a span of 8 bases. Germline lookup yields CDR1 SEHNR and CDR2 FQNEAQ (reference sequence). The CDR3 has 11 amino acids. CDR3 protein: CASTDYETQYF. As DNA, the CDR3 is TGTGCCAGCACTGATTATGAGACCCAGTACTTC. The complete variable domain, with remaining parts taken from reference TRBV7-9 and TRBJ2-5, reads DTGVSQNPRHKITKRGQNVTFRCDPISEHNRLYWYRQTLGQGPEFLTYFQNEAQLEKSRLLSDRFSAERPKGSFSTLEIQRTEQGDSAMYLCASTDYETQYFGPGTRLLVL.

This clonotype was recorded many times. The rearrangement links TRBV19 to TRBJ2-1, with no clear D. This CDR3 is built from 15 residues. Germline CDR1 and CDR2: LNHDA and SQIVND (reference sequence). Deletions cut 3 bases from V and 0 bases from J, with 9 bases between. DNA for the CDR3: TGTGCCAGTAGTATTTGGCGGCCCTCCTACAATGAGCAGTTCTTC. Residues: CASSIWRPSYNEQFF.

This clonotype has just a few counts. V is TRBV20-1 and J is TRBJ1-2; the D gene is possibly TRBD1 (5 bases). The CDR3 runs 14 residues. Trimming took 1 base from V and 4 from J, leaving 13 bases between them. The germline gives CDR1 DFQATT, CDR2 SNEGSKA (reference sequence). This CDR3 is CSARGAGTSYGYTF. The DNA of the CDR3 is TGCAGTGCTAGAGGGGCAGGGACGAGCTATGGCTACACCTTC.

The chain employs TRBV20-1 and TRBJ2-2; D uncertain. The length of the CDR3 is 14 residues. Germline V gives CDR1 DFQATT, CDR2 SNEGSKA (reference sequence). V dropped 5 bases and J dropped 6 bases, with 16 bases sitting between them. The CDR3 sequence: CSAARPTSPGELFF. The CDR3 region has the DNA TGCAGTGCTGCTAGGCCAACGAGCCCCGGGGAGCTGTTTTTT.

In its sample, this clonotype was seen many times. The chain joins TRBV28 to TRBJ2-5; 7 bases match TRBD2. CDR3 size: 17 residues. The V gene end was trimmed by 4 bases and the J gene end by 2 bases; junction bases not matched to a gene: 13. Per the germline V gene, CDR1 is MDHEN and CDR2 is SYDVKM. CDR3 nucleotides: TGTGCCAGCAGTTCCCCCTGGGGGGGGGTCCTTCAAGAGACCCAGTACTTC. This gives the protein CASSSPWGGVLQETQYF.

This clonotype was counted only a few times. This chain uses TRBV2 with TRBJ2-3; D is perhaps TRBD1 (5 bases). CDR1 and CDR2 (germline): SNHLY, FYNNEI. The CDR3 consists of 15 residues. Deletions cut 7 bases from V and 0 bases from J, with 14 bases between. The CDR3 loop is CASMRQKASTDTQYF. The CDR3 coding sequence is TGTGCCAGCATGAGACAGAAGGCCAGCACAGATACGCAGTATTTT.

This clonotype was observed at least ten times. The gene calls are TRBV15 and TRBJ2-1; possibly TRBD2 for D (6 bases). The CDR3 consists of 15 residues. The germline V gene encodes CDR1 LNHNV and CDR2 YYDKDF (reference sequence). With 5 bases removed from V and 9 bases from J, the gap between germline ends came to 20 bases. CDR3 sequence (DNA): TGTGCCACCAGCGGAGGGGACTTCTCTCTTCGTGAGCAGTTCTTC. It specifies CATSGGDFSLREQFF.

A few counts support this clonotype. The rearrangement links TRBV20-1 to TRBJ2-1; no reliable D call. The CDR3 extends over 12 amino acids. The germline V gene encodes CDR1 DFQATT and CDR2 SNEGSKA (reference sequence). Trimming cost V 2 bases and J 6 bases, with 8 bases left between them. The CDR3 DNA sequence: TGCAGTGCTAGAAGTCTGGGCAATGAGCAGTTCTTC. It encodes CSARSLGNEQFF.

The CDR3 loop is CASSPKGTDASEQYF. CDR3 nucleotides: TGTGCCAGCAGCCCAAAGGGTACAGACGCTAGCGAGCAGTACTTC. This chain uses TRBV7-9 with TRBJ2-7; D remains ambiguous. Trimming pared 5 bases from V and 6 bases from J, leaving 20 bases between. The CDR3 runs 15 residues. Germline V lookup: CDR1 SEHNR, CDR2 FQNEAQ (reference sequence).

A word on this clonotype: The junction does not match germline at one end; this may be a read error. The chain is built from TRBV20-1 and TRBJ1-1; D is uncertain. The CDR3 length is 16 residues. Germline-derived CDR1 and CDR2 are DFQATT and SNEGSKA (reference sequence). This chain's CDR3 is CSARDQFRGMKTEAFF. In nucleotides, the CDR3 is TGCAGTGCTAGAGATCAGTTCCGCGGGATGAAGACTGAAGCTTTCTTT.

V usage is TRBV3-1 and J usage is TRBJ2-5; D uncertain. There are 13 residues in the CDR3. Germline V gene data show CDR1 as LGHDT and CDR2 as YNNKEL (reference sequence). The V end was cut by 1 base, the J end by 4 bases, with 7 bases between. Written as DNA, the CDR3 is TGTGCCAGCAGCCAAGGTTGGGGAGAGACCCAGTACTTC. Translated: CASSQGWGETQYF.

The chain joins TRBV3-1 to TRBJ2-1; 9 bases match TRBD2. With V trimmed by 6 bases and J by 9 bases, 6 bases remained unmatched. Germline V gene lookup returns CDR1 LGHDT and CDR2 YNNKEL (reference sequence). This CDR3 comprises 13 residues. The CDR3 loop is CASRRGLATEQFF. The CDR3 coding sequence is TGTGCCAGCAGGCGGGGACTAGCTACTGAGCAGTTCTTC.

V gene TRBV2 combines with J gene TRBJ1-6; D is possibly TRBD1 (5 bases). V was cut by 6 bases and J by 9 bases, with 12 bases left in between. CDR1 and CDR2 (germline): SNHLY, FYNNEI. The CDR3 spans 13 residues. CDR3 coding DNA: TGTGCCAGCAGGGGAGACGGGGGTTCACCCCTCCACTTT. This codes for CASRGDGGSPLHF.

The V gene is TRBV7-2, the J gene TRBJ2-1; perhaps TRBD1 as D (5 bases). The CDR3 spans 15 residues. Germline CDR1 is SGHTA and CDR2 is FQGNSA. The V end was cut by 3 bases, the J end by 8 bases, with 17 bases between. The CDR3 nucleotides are TGTGCCAGCAGCTTGGATCCCGCGACAGCGTATGAGCAGTTCTTC. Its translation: CASSLDPATAYEQFF.

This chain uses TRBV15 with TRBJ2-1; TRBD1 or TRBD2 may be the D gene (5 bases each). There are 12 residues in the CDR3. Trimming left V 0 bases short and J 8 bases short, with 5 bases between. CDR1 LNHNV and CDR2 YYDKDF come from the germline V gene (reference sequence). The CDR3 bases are TGTGCCACCAGCAGAGAGGGGGATGAGCAGTTCTTC. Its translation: CATSREGDEQFF.

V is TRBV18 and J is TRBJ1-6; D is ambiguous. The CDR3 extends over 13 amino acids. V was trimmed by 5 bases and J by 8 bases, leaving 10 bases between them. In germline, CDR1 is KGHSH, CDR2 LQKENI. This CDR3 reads CASSSQLYSPLHF. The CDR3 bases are TGTGCCAGCTCATCACAGCTATATTCACCCCTCCACTTT.

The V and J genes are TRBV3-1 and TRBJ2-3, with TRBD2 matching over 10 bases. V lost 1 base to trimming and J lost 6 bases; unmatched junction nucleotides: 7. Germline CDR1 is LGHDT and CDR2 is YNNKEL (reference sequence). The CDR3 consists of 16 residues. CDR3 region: CASSQAPLAGADTQYF. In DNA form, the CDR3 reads TGTGCCAGCAGCCAAGCCCCGCTAGCGGGAGCCGATACGCAGTATTTT.

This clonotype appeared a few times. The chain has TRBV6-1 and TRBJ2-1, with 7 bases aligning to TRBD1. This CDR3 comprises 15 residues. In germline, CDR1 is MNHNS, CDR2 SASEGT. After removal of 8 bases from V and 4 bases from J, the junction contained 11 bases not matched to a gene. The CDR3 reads CASRDRQGVYNEQFF. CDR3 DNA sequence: TGTGCCAGCCGAGACCGACAGGGTGTGTACAATGAGCAGTTCTTC.

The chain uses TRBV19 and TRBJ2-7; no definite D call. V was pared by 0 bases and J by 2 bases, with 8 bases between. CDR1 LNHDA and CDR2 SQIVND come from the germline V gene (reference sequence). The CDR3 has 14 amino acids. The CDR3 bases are TGTGCCAGTAGTATAGATTATCAAGCCTACGAGCAGTACTTC. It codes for CASSIDYQAYEQYF.

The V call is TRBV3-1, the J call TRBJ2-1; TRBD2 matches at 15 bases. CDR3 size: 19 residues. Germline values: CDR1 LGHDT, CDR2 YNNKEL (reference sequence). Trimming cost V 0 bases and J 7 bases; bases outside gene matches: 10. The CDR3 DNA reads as TGTGCCAGCAGCCAAGAGGGCGGACTAGCGGGAGGGCCAAGAAATGAGCAGTTCTTC. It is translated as CASSQEGGLAGGPRNEQFF.

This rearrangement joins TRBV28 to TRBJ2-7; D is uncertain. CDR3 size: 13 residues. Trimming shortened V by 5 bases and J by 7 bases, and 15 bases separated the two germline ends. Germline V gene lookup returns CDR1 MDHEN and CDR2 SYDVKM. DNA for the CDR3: TGTGCCAGCAGTATACCGTCTCCGAGGGAGCAGTACTTC. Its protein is CASSIPSPREQYF. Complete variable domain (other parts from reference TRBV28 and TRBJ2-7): DVKVTQSSRYLVKRTGEKVFLECVQDMDHENMFWYRQDPGLGLRLIYFSYDVKMKEKGDIPEGYSVSREKKERFSLILESASTNQTSMYLCASSIPSPREQYFGPGTRLTVT.

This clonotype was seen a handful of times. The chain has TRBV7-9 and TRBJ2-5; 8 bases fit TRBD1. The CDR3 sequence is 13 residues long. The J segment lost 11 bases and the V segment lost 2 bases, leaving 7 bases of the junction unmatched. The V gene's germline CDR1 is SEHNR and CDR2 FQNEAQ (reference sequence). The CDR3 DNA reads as TGTGCCAGCAGCTTATCAGGGGGCCCTTATCAGTACTTC. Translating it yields CASSLSGGPYQYF.

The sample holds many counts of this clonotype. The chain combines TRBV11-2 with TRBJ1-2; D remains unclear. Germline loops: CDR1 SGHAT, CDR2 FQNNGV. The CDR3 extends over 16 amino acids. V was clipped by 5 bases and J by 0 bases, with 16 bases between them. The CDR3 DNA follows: TGTGCCAGCAGCCCCCGGACGGGGAGGCCTAACTATGGCTACACCTTC. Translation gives CASSPRTGRPNYGYTF.

CDR3 region: CASRPRDGRANEQFF. CDR3 coding DNA: TGTGCCAGTAGGCCCCGTGACGGGAGGGCCAATGAGCAGTTCTTC. The V gene is TRBV19, the J gene TRBJ2-1; 8 positions agree with TRBD2. The CDR3 totals 15 residues. Germline V CDR1 and CDR2: LNHDA, SQIVND (reference sequence). V dropped 6 bases and J dropped 6; count of bases not matched to a gene: 10.

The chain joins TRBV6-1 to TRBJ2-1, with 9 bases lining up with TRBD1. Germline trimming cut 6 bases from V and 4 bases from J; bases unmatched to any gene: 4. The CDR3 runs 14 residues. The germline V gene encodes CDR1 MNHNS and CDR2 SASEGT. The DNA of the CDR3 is TGTGCCAGCAGGGGACAGGGTAGTTACAATGAGCAGTTCTTC. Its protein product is CASRGQGSYNEQFF.

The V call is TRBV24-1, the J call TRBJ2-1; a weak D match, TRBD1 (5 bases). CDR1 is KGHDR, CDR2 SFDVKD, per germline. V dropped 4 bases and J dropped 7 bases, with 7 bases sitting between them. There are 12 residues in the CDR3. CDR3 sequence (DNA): TGTGCCACCAGTGACAGGGCGAATGAGCAGTTCTTC. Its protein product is CATSDRANEQFF.

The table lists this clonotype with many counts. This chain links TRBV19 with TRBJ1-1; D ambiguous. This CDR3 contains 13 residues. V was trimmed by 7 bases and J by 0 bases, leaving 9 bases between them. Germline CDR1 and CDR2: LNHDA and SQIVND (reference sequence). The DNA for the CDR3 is TGTGCCAGTACCGTCGGGATGAACACTGAAGCTTTCTTT. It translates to CASTVGMNTEAFF.